The 9 T cell receptor beta chains reported below all come from one sample, sequenced in a study of Ad26.COV2.S vaccination and SARS-CoV-2 variants. Sample treatment: around 19 received Ad26.COV2.S at low or high dose, single or two shots; 5 received placebo; per-sample allocation not given. It was on day 63 after the first vaccine or placebo injection that samples were taken. Produced via immunoSEQ multiplex PCR; TCRdb's table is partial and in-frame only. Seen here are about 680,000 clones, 80% to 90% observed once, and the top ten hold approximately 1.5%. Sequences were derived from peripheral blood, sampled in a trial of Ad26.COV2.S vaccine versus placebo. These receptors originate from a person between 18 and 59 years old who received the Ad26.COV2.S COVID-19 vaccine or a placebo.

The chain uses TRBV18 and TRBJ2-7; TRBD2 agrees at 10 bases. The V segment lost 2 bases and the J segment 2 bases; nucleotides outside the gene matches: 6. CDR3 length: 16 amino acids. Germline V gene data show CDR1 as KGHSH and CDR2 as LQKENI. The CDR3 bases are TGTGCCAGCTCACCAAAGGCTAGCGGGAGTGCCTACGAGCAGTACTTC. Residues: CASSPKASGSAYEQYF.

V gene TRBV7-3 combines with J gene TRBJ2-1; possibly TRBD1 for D (5 bases). Germline CDR1 reads SGHTA; CDR2 reads FQGTGA. CDR3 size: 16 residues. V was trimmed by 4 bases and J by 9 bases, leaving 22 bases between them. Written as DNA, the CDR3 is TGTGCCAGCAGCTCCGCAGGGATTTGGCCAGACAGTGAGCAGTTCTTC. It encodes CASSSAGIWPDSEQFF.

The chain uses TRBV6-5 and TRBJ2-2, with D perhaps TRBD2 (6 bases). CDR1 and CDR2 from the germline V gene are MNHEY and SVGAGI. V was shortened by 8 bases and J by 0 bases, with 10 bases between the two germline ends. The CDR3 contains 14 residues. The CDR3 bases are TGTGCCAGCCGGTCTAGCGCGAACACCGGGGAGCTGTTTTTT. Its translation: CASRSSANTGELFF.

The V and J genes are TRBV19 and TRBJ2-5; 12 nucleotides align to TRBD2. The trim removed 3 bases at V and 4 bases at J, leaving 6 bases unmatched. CDR3 length: 16 residues. The germline CDR1 and CDR2 sequences are LNHDA and SQIVND (reference sequence). The CDR3 loop reads CASSMRTSGKRETQYF. The DNA for the CDR3 is TGTGCCAGTAGTATGCGGACTAGCGGGAAGAGAGAGACCCAGTACTTC.

The chain carries TRBV13 and TRBJ2-7; weak D call: TRBD1 (6 bases). CDR3 length: 14 amino acids. The V and J ends lost 0 bases and 2 bases respectively, with 8 bases between them. CDR1 and CDR2 (germline): PRHDT, FYEKMQ (reference sequence). In nucleotides, the CDR3 is TGTGCCAGCAGCTTAGGGGGGGCCGCCTACGAGCAGTACTTC. It encodes CASSLGGAAYEQYF.

The V call is TRBV6-5, the J call TRBJ1-5, with D hard to call. This CDR3 has 15 residues. From germline, CDR1 is MNHEY and CDR2 SVGAGI. Trimming stripped 6 bases from V and 0 bases from J, with 12 bases between. The CDR3 bases are TGTGCCAGCAGCGGCACTGGGGATAGCAATCAGCCCCAGCATTTT. This translates into CASSGTGDSNQPQHF.

This chain connects TRBV27 to TRBJ2-3, with D perhaps TRBD1 (6 bases). With 8 bases removed from V and 4 bases from J, the gap between germline ends came to 13 bases. Germline CDR1 reads MNHEY; CDR2 reads SMNVEV (reference sequence). The CDR3 length is 13 residues. CDR3 coding DNA: TGTGCCAGCGGGTCAGGGGATTCAGATACGCAGTATTTT. It encodes CASGSGDSDTQYF.

The rearrangement joins TRBV27 to TRBJ1-3; no firm D call. Trimming left V 6 bases short and J 2 bases short, with 8 bases between. Germline V gene lookup returns CDR1 MNHEY and CDR2 SMNVEV (reference sequence). The CDR3 has 13 amino acids. CDR3 bases: TGTGCCAGCAGCCCTAAGGCTGGAAACACCATATATTTT. Protein sequence: CASSPKAGNTIYF.

The rearrangement uses TRBV27 and TRBJ2-5; possible D gene TRBD2, 7 bases. The CDR3 totals 14 residues. Germline V gives CDR1 MNHEY, CDR2 SMNVEV (reference sequence). V was trimmed by 3 bases and J by 5 bases, leaving 13 bases between them. The CDR3 spells CASSFGGGLETQYF. CDR3 nucleotide sequence: TGTGCCAGCAGTTTTGGGGGGGGGCTGGAGACCCAGTACTTC.